A selection of T cell receptor beta chains follows, all from one sample in a study of graft-versus-host responses after intestinal transplantation. The assay was immunoSEQ multiplex PCR, and TCRdb's table has in-frame clones only and misses some. The sample has 85,000 to 110,000 clones, over 85% seen once. The antigens for these receptors are not known. The material sequenced was unstimulated CD8+ T cells sorted from spleen or lymph node cells, taken before intestinal transplant. The source is a human donor who received an intestinal transplant. The CDR3 runs from the conserved cysteine through the conserved F or W. D genes are given only for firm matches. Some rows have no size entry. The others give once, few or many, or a class for an expanded clone.

clone size | D gene | J gene | V gene | CDR3 DNA | CDR3 protein
. | . | TRBJ1-6 | TRBV29-1 | TGCAGCGTTGTGGAGGGACTTAATTCACCCCTCCACTTT | CSVVEGLNSPLHF
. | . | TRBJ2-7 | TRBV11-2 | TGTGCCAGCAGCTTAGGTTCCGAGCAGTACTTC | CASSLGSEQYF
once | . | TRBJ2-7 | TRBV7-9 | TGTGCCAGCAGCCCCACAGGTAGGCTGTACGAGCAGTACTTC | CASSPTGRLYEQYF
. | TRBD1 | TRBJ2-2 | TRBV11-3 | TGTGCCAGCAGCTCCAGACAGGGACCGAACACCGGGGAGCTGTTTTTT | CASSSRQGPNTGELFF
. | . | TRBJ2-5 | TRBV13 | TGTGCCAGCAGCCAGGGGGGCTCACGGGAGACCCAGTACTTC | CASSQGGSRETQYF
once | . | TRBJ2-1 | TRBV27 | TGTGCCAGCAGTTTGAACTACAATGAGCAGTTCTTC | CASSLNYNEQFF
. | . | TRBJ2-7 | TRBV10-2 | TGCGCCACCCTAAAAATGGGGGGACCCTACGAGCAGTACTTC | CATLKMGGPYEQYF
. | . | TRBJ1-2 | TRBV21-1 | TGTGCCAGCATTAAGAGCCGGGATTATGGCTACACCTTC | CASIKSRDYGYTF
. | . | TRBJ2-1 | TRBV6-1 | TGTGCCATCCAAGGCCCCGAGCAGTTCTTC | CAIQGPEQFF
. | TRBD2 | TRBJ2-7 | TRBV7-7 | TGTGCCAGCAGCCCGCGACTAGCGGGGGCGAACGAGCAGTACTTC | CASSPRLAGANEQYF
. | . | TRBJ1-5 | TRBV2 | TGTGCCAGCAGGAACGGGACCTACGTGCCCCAGCATTTT | CASRNGTYVPQHF
. | . | TRBJ2-5 | TRBV30 | TGTGCCTTTTCACCGACTTCGTACCAAGAGACCCAGTACTTC | CAFSPTSYQETQYF
. | . | TRBJ2-7 | TRBV25-1 | TGTGCCAGCAGTGGGCTGGGCCCCCTTGAGCAGTACTTC | CASSGLGPLEQYF
. | . | TRBJ2-1 | TRBV6-6 | TGTGCCAGCAGTTACACGGGGGACTCCTACAATGAGCAGTTCTTC | CASSYTGDSYNEQFF
once | . | TRBJ2-3 | TRBV27 | TGTGCCAGCAGTTTAGTCGGGGGGCCGCATACGCAGTATTTT | CASSLVGGPHTQYF
. | . | TRBJ1-4 | TRBV4-1 | TGCGCCAGCAGCCAAGGGGGGGGAACTAATGAAAAACTGTTTTTT | CASSQGGGTNEKLFF
. | TRBD1 | TRBJ2-2 | TRBV27 | TGTGCCAGCAGTTTTTCGCAGGGGGCGCCGACCGGGGAGCTGTTTTTT | CASSFSQGAPTGELFF
. | TRBD2 | TRBJ2-7 | TRBV2 | TGTGCCAGCAGCGATGGACTAGCGGGGGGGCCAATCTACGAGCAGTACTTC | CASSDGLAGGPIYEQYF
. | TRBD1 | TRBJ1-2 | TRBV19 | TGTGCCAGTTACAGGGGTGGGTATGGCTACACCTTC | CASYRGGYGYTF
. | TRBD2 | TRBJ2-7 | TRBV11-2 | TGTGCCAGCCATCCGGGACTAGCGGGGGGTGCCTACGAGCAGTACTTC | CASHPGLAGGAYEQYF